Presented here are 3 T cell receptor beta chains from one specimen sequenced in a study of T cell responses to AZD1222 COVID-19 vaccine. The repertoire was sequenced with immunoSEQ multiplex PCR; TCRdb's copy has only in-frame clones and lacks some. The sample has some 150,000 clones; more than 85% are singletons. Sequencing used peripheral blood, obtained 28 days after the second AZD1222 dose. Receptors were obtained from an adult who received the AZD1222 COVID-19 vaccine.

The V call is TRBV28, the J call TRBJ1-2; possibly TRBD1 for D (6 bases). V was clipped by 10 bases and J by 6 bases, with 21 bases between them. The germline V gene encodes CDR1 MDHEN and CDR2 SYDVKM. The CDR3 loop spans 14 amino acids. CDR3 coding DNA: TGTGCCACCCCCACACGGGGGCCGGTTGATGGCTACACCTTC. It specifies CATPTRGPVDGYTF.

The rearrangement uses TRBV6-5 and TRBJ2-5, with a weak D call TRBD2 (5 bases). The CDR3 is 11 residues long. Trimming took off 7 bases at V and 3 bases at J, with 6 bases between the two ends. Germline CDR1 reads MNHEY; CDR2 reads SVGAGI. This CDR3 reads CASKEEETQYF. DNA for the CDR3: TGTGCCAGCAAGGAGGAAGAGACCCAGTACTTC.

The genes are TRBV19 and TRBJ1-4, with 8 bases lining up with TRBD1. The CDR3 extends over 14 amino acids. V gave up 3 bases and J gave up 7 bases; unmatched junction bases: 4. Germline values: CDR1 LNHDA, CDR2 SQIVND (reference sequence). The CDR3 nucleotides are TGTGCCAGTAGTATGACAGGGGAGAGTGAAAAACTGTTTTTT. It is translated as CASSMTGESEKLFF.